This T cell receptor (beta chain) was documented in a study of shared T cell receptors in the human thymus. Assay: immunoSEQ multiplex PCR; the TCRdb copy retains only in-frame clones and omits some. This table has hundreds of thousands of clones, roughly 94% appearing once. CDR3 length equals 12 residues. Germline CDR1 ENHRY, CDR2 SYGVKD. V was clipped by 7 bases and J by 2 bases, with 8 bases between them. Sequenced material: thymocytes. The chain combines TRBV10-3 with TRBJ2-5; D unclear. The receptor was derived from a human donor. The CDR3 DNA follows: TGTGCCATCAAGGGCAGACAAGAGACCCAGTACTTC. Its translation: CAIKGRQETQYF.